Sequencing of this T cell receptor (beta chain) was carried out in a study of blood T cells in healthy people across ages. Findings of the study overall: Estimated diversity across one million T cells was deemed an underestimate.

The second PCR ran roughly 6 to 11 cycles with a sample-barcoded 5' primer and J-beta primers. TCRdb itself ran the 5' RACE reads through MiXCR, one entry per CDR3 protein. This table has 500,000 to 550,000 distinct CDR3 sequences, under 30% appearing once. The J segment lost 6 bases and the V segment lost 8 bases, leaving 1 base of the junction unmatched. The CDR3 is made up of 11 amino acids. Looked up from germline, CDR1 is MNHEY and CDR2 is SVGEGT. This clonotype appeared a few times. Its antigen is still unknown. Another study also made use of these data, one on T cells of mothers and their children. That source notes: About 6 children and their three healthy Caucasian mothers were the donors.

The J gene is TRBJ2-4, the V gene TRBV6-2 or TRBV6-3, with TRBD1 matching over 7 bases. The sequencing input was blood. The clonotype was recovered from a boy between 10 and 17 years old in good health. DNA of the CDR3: TGTGCCAGCCGACAGGGAAACATTCAGTACTTC. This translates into CASRQGNIQYF.